A selection of T cell receptor beta chains follows, all from one sample in a study of cytomegalovirus exposure and HLA in healthy donors. Profiled with immunoSEQ multiplex PCR; TCRdb holds only in-frame clones, not every one. Here the sample spans under 200,000 clones, roughly 77% being singletons. Input material: PBMCs. The receptors stem from a woman between 35 and 50 years old in good health and CMV-seropositive. Each CDR3 is given without its conserved first and last residue. Fields, in order: CDR3 protein, J gene, V gene.

CDR3: ASGSPPRGLEGLDEQY
J: TRBJ2-7
V: TRBV12-5

CDR3: ASSEGVNTEAF
J: TRBJ1-1
V: TRBV6-1

CDR3: ASSVVGGPSYEQY
J: TRBJ2-7
V: TRBV6-5

CDR3: ASSIPGADTGELF
J: TRBJ2-2
V: TRBV19

CDR3: ASSAPRGNTEAF
J: TRBJ1-1
V: TRBV9

CDR3: ASSYSGGERTEAF
J: TRBJ1-1
V: TRBV6-6

CDR3: ASSTTGTTVWEQF
J: TRBJ2-1
V: TRBV5-1

CDR3: ASSYRAGVGETQY
J: TRBJ2-5
V: TRBV6-5

CDR3: ASSLGTSGDGETQY
J: TRBJ2-5
V: TRBV5-1

CDR3: ASSRGTGANVLT
J: TRBJ2-6
V: TRBV11-3

CDR3: ASSSGTSYGQY
J: TRBJ2-7
V: TRBV7-2

CDR3: ASRVAGHNEQF
J: TRBJ2-1
V: TRBV6-5

CDR3: ASSYSLIGAGNEQF
J: TRBJ2-1
V: TRBV6-6

CDR3: ASSTANYGYT
J: TRBJ1-2
V: TRBV4-2

CDR3: ASSFTPGQGLNQPQH
J: TRBJ1-5
V: TRBV7-8

CDR3: ASIARGTANEKLF
J: TRBJ1-4
V: TRBV6-1

CDR3: ASTHGASGKNEQF
J: TRBJ2-1
V: TRBV6-1

CDR3: ASRAGTGSNEQY
J: .
V: TRBV5-1

CDR3: ASSYGTGFVGYT
J: TRBJ1-2
V: TRBV5-1

CDR3: ASSLRLADTQY
J: TRBJ2-3
V: TRBV11-3

CDR3: ASSLEGHTNTGELF
J: TRBJ2-2
V: TRBV18

CDR3: ASSRLWGGNTEAF
J: TRBJ1-1
V: TRBV6-5

CDR3: ASSVGQHTDTQY
J: TRBJ2-3
V: TRBV6-4

CDR3: ASSLDSGGTDTQY
J: TRBJ2-3
V: TRBV7-6

CDR3: ASSFSGTSSYEQY
J: TRBJ2-7
V: TRBV5-1

CDR3: ASSEKRPGLAGEDEQF
J: TRBJ2-1
V: TRBV2

CDR3: ASSVDPRQSTEAF
J: TRBJ1-1
V: TRBV9

CDR3: ASSDRIGQGSYEQY
J: TRBJ2-7
V: TRBV11-3

CDR3: ASSQVQGGYSGNTIY
J: TRBJ1-3
V: TRBV4-2

CDR3: ASSKINRQGANEKLF
J: TRBJ1-4
V: TRBV21-1

CDR3: ASSLGDYNTQY
J: TRBJ2-3
V: TRBV5-1

CDR3: ASSPQGGNTEAF
J: TRBJ1-1
V: TRBV5-1

CDR3: ASSFQGGGGEGETQY
J: TRBJ2-5
V: TRBV7-2

CDR3: ATSRDRDSYNEQF
J: TRBJ2-1
V: TRBV15

CDR3: ASSLGGERRFYEQF
J: TRBJ2-1
V: TRBV5-4

CDR3: ASSFIGRGNTIY
J: TRBJ1-3
V: TRBV5-1

CDR3: SASRFDTQY
J: TRBJ2-3
V: TRBV20-1

CDR3: ASAGTSGPVWGYEQY
J: TRBJ2-7
V: TRBV30